Here is one T cell receptor (beta chain) with its context. As yet, its antigen is unknown. The record originates from a study of T cell responses to AZD1222 COVID-19 vaccine. Germline V lookup: CDR1 MDHEN, CDR2 SYDVKM. The CDR3 sequence is 13 residues long. V dropped 6 bases and J dropped 0 bases, with 8 bases sitting between them. Measured with immunoSEQ multiplex PCR; TCRdb has only the in-frame clones, and not every one. Counted here are some 280,000 clones, 90% to 95% occurring once; the ten biggest clones make up 0.5% to 0.7%. Regarding the study as a whole: Only after the peak T cell response were repertoires sampled.

The source is an adult who received the AZD1222 COVID-19 vaccine. The rearrangement links TRBV28 to TRBJ1-1, with D hard to call. Here the sequenced sample was peripheral blood, taken 28 days after the second AZD1222 dose. Written as DNA, the CDR3 is TGTGCCAGCAGCCGACGGATGAACACTGAAGCTTTCTTT. This sequence encodes CASSRRMNTEAFF.